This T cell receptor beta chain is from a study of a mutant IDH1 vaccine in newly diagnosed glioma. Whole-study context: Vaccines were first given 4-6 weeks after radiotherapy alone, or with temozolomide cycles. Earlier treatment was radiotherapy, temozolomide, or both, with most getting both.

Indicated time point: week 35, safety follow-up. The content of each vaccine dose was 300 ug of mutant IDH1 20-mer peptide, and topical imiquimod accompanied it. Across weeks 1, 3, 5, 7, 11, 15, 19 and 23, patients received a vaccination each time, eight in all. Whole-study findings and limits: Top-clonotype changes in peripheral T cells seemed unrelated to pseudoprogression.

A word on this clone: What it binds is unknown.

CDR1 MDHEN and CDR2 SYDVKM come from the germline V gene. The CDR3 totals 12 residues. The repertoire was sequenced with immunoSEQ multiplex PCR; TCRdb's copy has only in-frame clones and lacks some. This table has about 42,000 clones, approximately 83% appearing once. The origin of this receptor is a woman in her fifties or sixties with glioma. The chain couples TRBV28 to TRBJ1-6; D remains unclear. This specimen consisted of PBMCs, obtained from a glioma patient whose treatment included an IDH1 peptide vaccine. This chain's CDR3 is CVVGKTNSPLHF. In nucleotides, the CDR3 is TGTGTCGTGGGGAAAACTAATTCACCCCTCCACTTT.